This T cell receptor beta chain stems from a study of blood T cell repertoires in COVID-19. Study context: Samples taken during acute and convalescent COVID-19 were collected in the United States, Italy and Spain. PBMCs, B-cell-depleted T cells, or T cells were the source of the cDNA or gDNA that made up the material.

Trimming cost V 4 bases and J 6 bases; bases outside gene matches: 13. Germline assignment: CDR1 GTSNPN and CDR2 SVGIG (reference sequence). CDR3 length: 16 amino acids. Original handling: Reference gene primers were amplified, and this amplification served to estimate nucleated cell counts. Generated by immunoSEQ multiplex PCR, the TCRdb table keeps only in-frame clones and is missing some. The V and J calls and clone size are taken from that table; D and trimming were inferred from the DNA. The sample records a few hundred thousand clones, around 83% being singletons. The specimen was peripheral blood. This chain links TRBV30 with TRBJ2-2; the match to TRBD1 covers 8 bases. The source of this sequence is a middle-aged woman who had recovered from COVID-19. The DNA of the CDR3 is TGTGCCTGGACCCAAGGGGGCAGGGGGCGCCCCGGGGAGCTGTTTTTT. It specifies CAWTQGGRGRPGELFF.